These 17 T cell receptor beta chains were all obtained from the same sample, sequenced in a study of T-cell memory formation after mild COVID-19. Each CDR3 protein gets one entry after TCRdb re-called the 5' RACE reads with MiXCR. The top ten clones hold 2.5% to 3.5% of a sample with approximately 170,000 distinct CDR3 sequences, approximately 12% of them seen once. Source material: PBMCs or a T cell subset sorted from them (not recorded which). Receptors originate from a young man who had mild COVID-19 (a few samples of this study predate the infection). Cell type and time point are not known.

The V call is TRBV6-1, the J call TRBJ1-5, with D maybe TRBD1 (6 bases). Trimming left V 5 bases short and J 6 bases short, with 17 bases between. There are 15 residues in the CDR3. Germline-derived CDR1 and CDR2 are MNHNS and SASEGT. The CDR3 nucleotides are TGTGCCAGCAGTCTCGGGGGGCAGGGCGGTCAGCCCCAGCATTTT. As protein: CASSLGGQGGQPQHF.

This clonotype came up many times. The chain uses TRBV5-1 and TRBJ2-1; D remains unclear. Germline CDR1 reads SGHRS; CDR2 reads YFSETQ. V shed 2 bases and J shed 1 base, with 4 bases lying between them. This CDR3 comprises 13 residues. CDR3: CASSFNSYNEQFF. CDR3 in DNA: TGCGCCAGCAGCTTCAATTCCTACAATGAGCAGTTCTTC.

The chain has TRBV20-1 and TRBJ2-5; D call uncertain. CDR3 length: 13 residues. CDR1 DFQATT and CDR2 SNEGSKA come from the germline V gene (reference sequence). The ends were cut back, 5 bases at V and 7 bases at J, with 17 bases in the middle. The CDR3 loop reads CSAGFGRVGTQYF. The CDR3 nucleotides are TGCAGTGCTGGATTTGGCCGAGTCGGGACCCAGTACTTC.

This clonotype has only a few counts. This chain connects TRBV20-1 to TRBJ2-5, with a possible D match to TRBD2 (6 bases). The CDR3 is made up of 13 amino acids. Germline CDR1 is DFQATT and CDR2 is SNEGSKA (reference sequence). With 4 bases removed from V and 5 bases from J, the gap between germline ends came to 14 bases. This chain's CDR3 is CSATVAGRETQYF. The CDR3, as DNA: TGCAGTGCTACGGTGGCGGGACGGGAGACCCAGTACTTC.

J is TRBJ2-3 and V is TRBV6-5; no definite D call. The V and J ends lost 0 bases and 6 bases respectively, with 13 bases between them. Germline values: CDR1 MNHEY, CDR2 SVGAGI. This CDR3 is built from 15 residues. CDR3 amino acids: CASSYSGQLGDTQYF. CDR3 coding DNA: TGTGCCAGCAGTTACTCGGGTCAGCTGGGCGATACGCAGTATTTT.

In its sample, this clonotype was seen a few times. The chain recombines TRBV6-5 with TRBJ1-6; TRBD1 agrees at 7 bases. The CDR3 runs to 16 residues. Looked up from germline, CDR1 is MNHEY and CDR2 is SVGAGI. V lost 6 bases and J lost 7; bases outside the gene matches: 12. As DNA, the CDR3 is TGTGCCAGCAGCTCAAGGTCGAGAGGGGGCAATTCACCCCTCCACTTT. It encodes CASSSRSRGGNSPLHF.

This clonotype has more than one count but fewer than ten. The chain links TRBV7-2 to TRBJ2-5, with a weak D call TRBD1 (5 bases). V lost 6 bases to trimming and J lost 5 bases, with 10 bases between them. The CDR3 runs 12 residues. Germline assignment: CDR1 SGHTA and CDR2 FQGNSA. In DNA, the CDR3 is TGTGCCAGCAGGGGAAGGGGTGAGACCCAGTACTTC. Its protein is CASRGRGETQYF.

J is TRBJ1-3 and V is TRBV7-2, with 8 bases that match TRBD1. Trimming at V came to 3 bases and at J to 0 bases, leaving 4 bases not matched to a gene. Germline lookup yields CDR1 SGHTA and CDR2 FQGNSA. The CDR3 has 16 amino acids. Here the CDR3 reads CASSFGTGDSGNTIYF. The CDR3 coding sequence is TGTGCCAGCAGCTTCGGGACAGGTGACTCTGGAAACACCATATATTTT.

This clonotype was seen repeatedly, ten times or more. This chain connects TRBV7-2 to TRBJ2-3, with TRBD2 matching over 9 bases. Germline V gene data show CDR1 as SGHTA and CDR2 as FQGNSA. This CDR3 spans 15 amino acids. V was clipped by 6 bases and J by 8 bases; unmatched bases: 12. CDR3 loop: CASSPRDSGGRTQYF. CDR3 coding DNA: TGTGCCAGCAGTCCTAGGGACAGCGGGGGGCGTACGCAGTATTTT.

The chain recombines TRBV6-2 or TRBV6-3 with TRBJ1-2; 10 bases map to TRBD1. The CDR3 is 13 amino acids. V dropped 5 bases and J dropped 8; count of bases not matched to a gene: 5. Germline values: CDR1 MNHEY, CDR2 SVGEGT. The CDR3 is CASSPRTGGGYTF. In DNA, the CDR3 is TGTGCCAGCAGTCCGAGGACAGGGGGAGGCTACACCTTC.

The gene calls are TRBV10-3 and TRBJ2-1; no reliable D call. The germline CDR1 and CDR2 sequences are ENHRY and SYGVKD. This CDR3 has 15 amino acids. V lost 0 bases and J lost 4, with 10 bases in between. As DNA, the CDR3 is TGTGCCATCAGTGAGTCCCAATCCAGATACAATGAGCAGTTCTTC. It specifies CAISESQSRYNEQFF.

A few counts support this clonotype. The V gene is TRBV9, the J gene TRBJ2-3, with D possibly TRBD2 on 6 matching bases. V lost 0 bases to trimming and J lost 9 bases, with 14 bases between them. The CDR3 is made up of 14 amino acids. Germline CDR1 and CDR2: SGDLS and YYNGEE. The CDR3 DNA reads TGTGCCAGCAGCGTAGGGGAGGCATTGGGGACGCAGTATTTT. Protein product: CASSVGEALGTQYF.

The sample holds a few counts of this clonotype. The gene calls are TRBV21-1 and TRBJ2-1; the listed D gene, TRBD2, was not tested against the DNA. TRBV21-1 is deemed a pseudogene. This CDR3 has 17 amino acids. The CDR3 loop reads CASSAGGGRPFYNEQFF. In DNA, the CDR3 is TGTGCCAGCAGCGCCGGAGGAGGACGGCCGTTCTACAATGAGCAGTTCTTC.

This clonotype was seen only a few times. The germline gene is not matched at one end of the junction; a read error may be the cause. The CDR3 here is CASSNIAGAEIF. For the CDR3, the DNA is TGTGCCAGCAGCAACATAGCGGGGGCCGAGATCTTC. The chain couples TRBV7-2 to TRBJ2-1; 9 bases are shared with TRBD2. Germline V CDR1 and CDR2: SGHTA, FQGNSA. This CDR3 region has 12 residues.

This clonotype was counted a single time. The gene calls are TRBV5-1 and TRBJ2-3, with 7 bases fitting TRBD2. CDR1 and CDR2 from the germline V gene are SGHRS and YFSETQ. Unmatched junction bases numbered 4, after V lost 0 bases and J lost 0 bases. This CDR3 comprises 16 residues. The CDR3 spells CASSLGTRGSTDTQYF. CDR3 DNA sequence: TGCGCCAGCAGCTTGGGGACGCGGGGGAGCACAGATACGCAGTATTTT. Combining the CDR3 with reference TRBV5-1 and TRBJ2-3 gives the whole variable domain KAGVTQTPRYLIKTRGQQVTLSCSPISGHRSVSWYQQTPGQGLQFLFEYFSETQRNKGNFPGRFSGRQFSNSRSEMNVSTLELGDSALYLCASSLGTRGSTDTQYFGPGTRLTVL.

This clonotype was detected only a few times. V gene TRBV6-5 combines with J gene TRBJ1-6; TRBD1 might be the D (6 bases). This CDR3 has 14 amino acids. Germline values: CDR1 MNHEY, CDR2 SVGAGI. V lost 2 bases to trimming and J lost 7 bases, with 9 bases between them. CDR3 in amino acids: CASSYGGPNSPLHF. CDR3 DNA sequence: TGTGCCAGCAGTTACGGGGGGCCGAATTCACCCCTCCACTTT.

The V gene is TRBV12-3 or TRBV12-4, the J gene TRBJ2-1; tentatively, D is TRBD2 (6 bases). V shed 2 bases and J shed 13 bases, with 12 bases lying between them. The CDR3 runs to 12 residues. The CDR3 DNA sequence: TGTGCCAGCAGTTTACTTCGTGGGACTCAGTTCTTC. Protein sequence: CASSLLRGTQFF.